This T cell receptor (beta chain) originates from a study of OX40 agonist ivuxolimab in advanced cancers. Study-wide context: Two patients with cutaneous melanoma and one with hepatocellular carcinoma, three in total, showed partial responses.

Here immunoSEQ multiplex PCR was the method, and the copy in TCRdb shows in-frame clones only, minus some. The data show some 23,000 clones, roughly 80% seen once. This CDR3 has 14 amino acids. V was clipped by 6 bases and J by 3 bases; unmatched bases: 4. Per the germline V gene, CDR1 is ENHRY and CDR2 is SYGVKD. Material: CD4+ or CD8+ T cells sorted from blood, obtained in a trial of the OX40 agonist ivuxolimab. This chain uses TRBV10-3 with TRBJ1-1; 10 bases agree with TRBD1. This TCR derives from an adult with an advanced solid tumor such as melanoma, head and neck, liver or kidney cancer. CDR3 DNA sequence: TGTGCCATCAGAGGACAGGGGGAATACACTGAAGCTTTCTTT. Amino acids: CAIRGQGEYTEAFF.